A single sample gave rise to the 10 T cell receptor beta chains below, sequenced in a study of shared clonotypes between healthy human individuals. Generated by immunoSEQ multiplex PCR, the TCRdb table keeps only in-frame clones and is missing some. Of about 1.5 million clones listed, around 97% are singletons. Input material: naive CD4+ T cells sorted from blood. Subset meaning: CD45RA+ positively selected. These receptors all come from a man aged 30 to 45 in good health.

The J gene is TRBJ2-1, the V gene TRBV4-1, with TRBD2 matching over 7 bases. Germline-derived CDR1 and CDR2 are MGHRA and YSYEKL. The CDR3 extends over 16 amino acids. The trim removed 0 bases at V and 7 bases at J, leaving 9 bases unmatched. The CDR3 sequence: CASSQDLGGRRNEQFF. The CDR3 bases are TGCGCCAGCAGCCAAGACCTGGGCGGGAGAAGGAATGAGCAGTTCTTC.

The gene calls are TRBV19 and TRBJ1-1, with no clear D. Deletions cut 0 bases from V and 0 bases from J, with 5 bases between. The CDR3 has 14 residues. Germline CDR1 reads LNHDA; CDR2 reads SQIVND (reference sequence). In DNA, the CDR3 is TGTGCCAGTAGTATAGAAAGGTTGAACACTGAAGCTTTCTTT. Amino acid sequence: CASSIERLNTEAFF.

V gene TRBV4-3 combines with J gene TRBJ2-1, with 9 positions matching TRBD2. J lost 6 bases, V lost 0 bases, and 6 bases had no gene match. The CDR3 is 16 residues long. CDR1 and CDR2 from the germline V gene are LGHNA and YSLEER. The CDR3 bases are TGCGCCAGCAGCCAAGATGCGGGACTAGCCCTCAATGAGCAGTTCTTC. Translating gives CASSQDAGLALNEQFF.

The chain has TRBV9 and TRBJ2-1; no firm D call. CDR3 length equals 15 residues. Trimming removed 0 bases from V and 5 bases from J, with 12 bases in between. CDR1 is SGDLS and CDR2 is YYNGEE in the germline V gene. CDR3 in amino acids: CASSVGLAKNNEQFF. In DNA, the CDR3 is TGTGCCAGCAGCGTAGGATTAGCCAAGAACAATGAGCAGTTCTTC.

Worth noting for this clone: Other nucleotide sequences in the sample specify the same CDR3. This chain links TRBV15 with TRBJ1-4; D not resolved. V lost 0 bases to trimming and J lost 4 bases, with 3 bases between them. This CDR3 spans 13 amino acids. Germline assignment: CDR1 LNHNV and CDR2 YYDKDF (reference sequence). CDR3 sequence: CATSRDGNEKLFF. The CDR3 DNA is TGTGCCACCAGCAGAGATGGTAATGAAAAACTGTTTTTT. The full variable domain, rest sourced from reference TRBV15 and TRBJ1-4, is DAMVIQNPRYQVTQFGKPVTLSCSQTLNHNVMYWYQQKSSQAPKLLFHYYDKDFNNEADTPDNFQSRRPNTSFCFLDIRSPGLGDTAMYLCATSRDGNEKLFFGSGTQLSVL.

V is TRBV19 and J is TRBJ2-3; the D gene is possibly TRBD2 (5 bases). In germline, CDR1 is LNHDA, CDR2 SQIVND (reference sequence). Trimming took off 5 bases at V and 6 bases at J, with 15 bases between the two ends. This CDR3 region has 14 residues. CDR3: CASSPGLGGDTQYF. The CDR3 DNA follows: TGTGCCAGTAGTCCCGGCCTAGGCGGGGATACGCAGTATTTT.

The chain links TRBV18 to TRBJ1-5; D not resolved. The CDR3 length is 14 residues. In germline, CDR1 is KGHSH, CDR2 LQKENI. Deletions cut 3 bases from V and 4 bases from J, with 10 bases between. The CDR3 nucleotides read TGTGCCAGCTCACCCTTGGACGATAATCAGCCCCAGCATTTT. This sequence encodes CASSPLDDNQPQHF. Using reference TRBV18 and TRBJ1-5 for the parts outside the CDR3, the full variable domain is NAGVMQNPRHLVRRRGQEARLRCSPMKGHSHVYWYRQLPEEGLKFMVYLQKENIIDESGMPKERFSAEFPKEGPSILRIQQVVRGDSAAYFCASSPLDDNQPQHFGDGTRLSIL.

A remark on this clone: It may be a read error: a sequence one base away is much more abundant. This chain links TRBV6-5 with TRBJ2-7; D uncertain. The CDR3 runs 10 residues. Trimming left V 5 bases short and J 2 bases short, with 1 base between. The V gene's germline CDR1 is MNHEY and CDR2 SVGAGI. CDR3: CASSAYEQYF. The CDR3 nucleotides read TGTGCCAGCAGTGCCTACGAGCAGTACTTC.

The chain combines TRBV6-1 with TRBJ2-7; 14 bases are shared with TRBD2. J gave up 2 bases and V 3 bases, and 12 bases lay outside the gene matches. The CDR3 loop spans 19 amino acids. Germline V gene lookup returns CDR1 MNHNS and CDR2 SASEGT. CDR3 coding DNA: TGTGCCAGCAGTGACCGACCGGGACAGGGACTAGCGGGAGCCTACGAGCAGTACTTC. This sequence encodes CASSDRPGQGLAGAYEQYF.

The chain carries TRBV28 and TRBJ2-7, with 12 bases that match TRBD1. This CDR3 is built from 15 residues. J gave up 4 bases and V 5 bases, and 6 bases lay outside the gene matches. Germline-derived CDR1 and CDR2 are MDHEN and SYDVKM. Here the CDR3 DNA reads TGTGCCAGCAGTGGACCGGGACAGGGGGCATACGAGCAGTACTTC. This encodes CASSGPGQGAYEQYF.